This section outlines one T cell receptor beta chain sequence together with its context. Primers: 60 Vbeta forward and 13 Jbeta reverse. Sequencing used immunoSEQ multiplex PCR; TCRdb keeps in-frame clones, though not all of them. The profile shows some 200,000 clones, approximately 84% of them singletons. The sample belongs to a study of cytomegalovirus exposure and HLA in healthy donors. The V gene lost 10 bases and the J gene lost 0 bases, with 16 bases spanning the gap. Germline loops: CDR1 SNHLY, CDR2 FYNNEI. This CDR3 spans 14 amino acids. This TCR was sampled from a girl under three years old in good health and CMV-seronegative. The chain couples TRBV2 to TRBJ2-7, with D possibly being TRBD2 (5 bases). The sample comprised PBMCs. The CDR3 DNA reads as TGTGCCACCCGGACGGCTAGCAACTCCTACGAGCAGTACTTC. Amino acid sequence: CATRTASNSYEQYF.